This T cell receptor beta chain was recovered during a study of T-cell reconstitution after alpha-beta-depleted transplantation in children. A TCRbeta library incorporating unique molecular identifiers was prepared. TCRdb redid the calling of the PCR reads with MiXCR, one entry per CDR3 protein. Altogether over 200,000 distinct CDR3 sequences are present, 7.5% to 9.5% being singletons, with the ten largest covering under 40%. Trimming cost V 1 base and J 2 bases; bases outside gene matches: 4. This CDR3 has 15 residues. Germline loops: CDR1 SGHTA, CDR2 FQGNSA. The chain has TRBV7-2 and TRBJ2-7, with 8 bases lining up with TRBD2. The sample consisted of PBMCs, mostly from graft donor cells, taken 360 days after TCRalphabeta/CD19-depleted stem cell transplant. The source is a male patient aged 2 to 9 who had a stem cell transplant for acute myeloid leukemia, so the T cells may come from the graft donor. CDR3 bases: TGTGCCAGCAGCTTAGGGACTAGCATACCCTACGAGCAGTACTTC. Its protein is CASSLGTSIPYEQYF.